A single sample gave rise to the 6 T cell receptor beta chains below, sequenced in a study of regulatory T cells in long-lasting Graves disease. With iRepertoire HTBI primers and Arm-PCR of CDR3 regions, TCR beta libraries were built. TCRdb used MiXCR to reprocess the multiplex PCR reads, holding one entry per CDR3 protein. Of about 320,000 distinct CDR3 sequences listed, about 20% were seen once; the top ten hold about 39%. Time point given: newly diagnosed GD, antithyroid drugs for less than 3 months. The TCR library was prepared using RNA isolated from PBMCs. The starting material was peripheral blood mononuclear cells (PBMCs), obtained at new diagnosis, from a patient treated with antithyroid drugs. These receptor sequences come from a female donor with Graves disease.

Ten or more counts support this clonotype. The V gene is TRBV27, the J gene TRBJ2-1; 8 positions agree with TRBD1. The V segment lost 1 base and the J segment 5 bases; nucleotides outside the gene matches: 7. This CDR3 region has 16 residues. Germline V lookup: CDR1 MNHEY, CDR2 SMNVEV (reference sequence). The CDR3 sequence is CASSLFGQGADNEQFF. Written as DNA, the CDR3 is TGTGCCAGCAGTTTATTCGGGCAGGGGGCAGACAATGAGCAGTTCTTC.

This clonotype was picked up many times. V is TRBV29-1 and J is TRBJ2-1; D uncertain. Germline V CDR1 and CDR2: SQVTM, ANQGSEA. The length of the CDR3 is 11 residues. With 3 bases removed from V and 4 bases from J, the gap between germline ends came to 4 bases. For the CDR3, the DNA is TGCAGCGTTGACGGTTACAATGAGCAGTTCTTC. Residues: CSVDGYNEQFF.

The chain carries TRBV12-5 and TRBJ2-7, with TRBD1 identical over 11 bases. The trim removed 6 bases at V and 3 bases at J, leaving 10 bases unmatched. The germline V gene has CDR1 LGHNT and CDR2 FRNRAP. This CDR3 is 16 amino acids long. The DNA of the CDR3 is TGTGCTAGTGGCCTTCCAACGGGACAGGGGGTCTACGAGCAGTACTTC. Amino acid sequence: CASGLPTGQGVYEQYF. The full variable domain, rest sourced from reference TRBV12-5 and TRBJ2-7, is DARVTQTPRHKVTEMGQEVTMRCQPILGHNTVFWYRQTMMQGLELLAYFRNRAPLDDSGMPKDRFSAEMPDATLATLKIQPSEPRDSAVYFCASGLPTGQGVYEQYFGPGTRLTVT.

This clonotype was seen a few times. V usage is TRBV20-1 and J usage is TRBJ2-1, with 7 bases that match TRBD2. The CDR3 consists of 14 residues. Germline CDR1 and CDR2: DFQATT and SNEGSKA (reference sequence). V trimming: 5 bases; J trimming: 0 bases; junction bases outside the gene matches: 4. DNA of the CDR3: TGCAGTGCTGGGGGGGGAGTCTCCTACAATGAGCAGTTCTTC. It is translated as CSAGGGVSYNEQFF.

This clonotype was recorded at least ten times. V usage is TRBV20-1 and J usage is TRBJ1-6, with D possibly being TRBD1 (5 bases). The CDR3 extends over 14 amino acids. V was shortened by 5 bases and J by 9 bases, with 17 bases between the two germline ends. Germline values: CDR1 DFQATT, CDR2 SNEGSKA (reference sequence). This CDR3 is CSAPRTGESSPLHF. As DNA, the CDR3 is TGCAGTGCTCCCAGAACAGGCGAGAGTTCACCCCTCCACTTT.

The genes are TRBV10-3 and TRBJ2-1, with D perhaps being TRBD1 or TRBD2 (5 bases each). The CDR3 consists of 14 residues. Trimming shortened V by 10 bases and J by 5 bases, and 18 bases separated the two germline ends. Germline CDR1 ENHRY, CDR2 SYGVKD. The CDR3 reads CATRPGMGDNEQFF. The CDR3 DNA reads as TGTGCCACGAGACCCGGGATGGGGGACAATGAGCAGTTCTTC.